These 21 T cell receptor beta chains were all obtained from the same sample, sequenced in a study of long-term antiretroviral therapy in people with HIV. The run of the v3.0 immunoSEQ assay was at survey level. The table came from immunoSEQ multiplex PCR; TCRdb's copy has only in-frame clones and leaves some out. The table shows 30,000 to 40,000 clones, with 80% to 90% occurring only once. The sequences come from unsorted PBMCs, collected just before starting antiretroviral therapy. Receptor source: a woman aged 18-35 years with HIV.

Concerning this clone itself: Germline and junction disagree at one end, which may indicate a read error. This rearrangement joins TRBV5-4 to TRBJ2-5, with TRBD2 identical over 7 bases. The CDR3 is made up of 14 amino acids. Per germline, CDR1 SGHNT and CDR2 YYREEE (reference sequence). The CDR3 is CASRLAGVEETQYF. In nucleotides, the CDR3 is TGTGCCAGCAGATTGGCGGGGGTGGAAGAGACCCAGTACTTC.

This clone turned up a few times. The chain joins TRBV7-9 to TRBJ1-1; D is uncertain. The CDR3 has 14 amino acids. Germline values: CDR1 SEHNR, CDR2 FQNEAQ (reference sequence). With 1 base removed from V and 5 bases from J, the gap between germline ends came to 11 bases. Here the CDR3 DNA reads TGTGCCAGCAGCTTAGGGAGGAGGATTACTGAAGCTTTCTTT. Translation: CASSLGRRITEAFF.

This clone was observed a few times. The chain has TRBV11-1 and TRBJ2-7; perhaps TRBD2 as D (5 bases). The CDR3 extends over 12 amino acids. Germline assignment: CDR1 SGHAT and CDR2 FQDESV (reference sequence). V was clipped by 2 bases and J by 6 bases, with 8 bases between them. Written as DNA, the CDR3 is TGTGCCAGCAGCTTACCCGGGATCGAGCAGTACTTC. It encodes CASSLPGIEQYF.

This clone showed up just once. The chain recombines TRBV10-3 with TRBJ2-3; 7 nucleotides line up with TRBD1. Losses at the gene ends were 0 bases for V and 4 bases for J; bases not matched to a gene: 7. Germline loops: CDR1 ENHRY, CDR2 SYGVKD. This CDR3 is 16 amino acids long. The CDR3 is CAISESSRGKADTQYF. Written as DNA, the CDR3 is TGTGCCATCAGTGAGTCTTCCAGGGGGAAGGCAGATACGCAGTATTTT.

This chain uses TRBV10-2 with TRBJ2-1; D is perhaps TRBD1 (6 bases). V was cut by 6 bases and J by 7 bases, with 19 bases left in between. Germline CDR1 and CDR2: WSHSY and SAAADI. The CDR3 runs to 15 residues. The CDR3 bases are TGCGCCAGCAGCGCACAGGGTGCGCTAGGGAATGAGCAGTTCTTC. It is translated as CASSAQGALGNEQFF.

The rearrangement uses TRBV19 and TRBJ2-6, with D possibly being TRBD1 (5 bases). The V gene lost 6 bases and the J gene lost 0 bases, with 18 bases spanning the gap. The length of the CDR3 is 18 residues. The germline V gene encodes CDR1 LNHDA and CDR2 SQIVND (reference sequence). The CDR3 DNA follows: TGTGCCAGTAGCAAACAGGCGGCGACACTCTCTGGGGCCAACGTCCTGACTTTC. Its protein is CASSKQAATLSGANVLTF.

This clone was found once. The genes are TRBV7-2 and TRBJ2-7; no definite D call. Germline-derived CDR1 and CDR2 are SGHTA and FQGNSA. Trimming cost V 2 bases and J 4 bases, with 6 bases left between them. The CDR3 length is 12 residues. CDR3 coding DNA: TGTGCCAGCAGCTTATCGGCTTACGAGCAGTACTTC. Translation: CASSLSAYEQYF.

The V and J genes are TRBV28 and TRBJ1-2, with TRBD1 matching 7 bases. CDR3 length equals 14 residues. With 7 bases clipped from V and 5 bases from J, the junction kept 10 bases outside the gene matches. Germline V lookup: CDR1 MDHEN, CDR2 SYDVKM. The CDR3 DNA follows: TGTGCCAGCAACCCAATGACAGGGAGGTATGGCTACACCTTC. This sequence encodes CASNPMTGRYGYTF.

The V and J genes are TRBV7-3 and TRBJ2-2, with TRBD1 identical over 10 bases. V lost 4 bases and J lost 4; bases outside the gene matches: 3. The CDR3 length is 15 residues. In germline, CDR1 is SGHTA, CDR2 FQGTGA. The CDR3 DNA sequence: TGTGCCAGCAGCTCCGGGACAGGGGCCACCGGGGAGCTGTTTTTT. Translated: CASSSGTGATGELFF.

Here the CDR3 reads CASSFGRGQETQYF. The CDR3 DNA reads TGTGCCAGCAGCTTCGGACGGGGTCAAGAGACCCAGTACTTC. The chain is built from TRBV5-4 and TRBJ2-5, with D maybe TRBD2 (5 bases). Trimming pared 2 bases from V and 2 bases from J, leaving 10 bases between. CDR1 is SGHNT, CDR2 YYREEE, per germline (reference sequence). CDR3 length: 14 residues.

The J gene is TRBJ2-2, the V gene TRBV7-3; D perhaps matches TRBD2 (6 bases). Germline values: CDR1 SGHTA, CDR2 FQGTGA. This CDR3 has 17 residues. V was clipped by 5 bases and J by 4 bases, with 20 bases between them. The CDR3 DNA reads TGTGCCAGCAGCCCTTATAGCGGCCCGACGGGCACCGGGGAGCTGTTTTTT. Protein product: CASSPYSGPTGTGELFF.

The chain joins TRBV6-5 to TRBJ1-1; no reliable D call. This CDR3 is 16 amino acids long. V was trimmed by 0 bases and J by 2 bases, leaving 13 bases between them. The V gene's germline CDR1 is MNHEY and CDR2 SVGAGI. This chain's CDR3 is CASSYSRGNYNTEAFF. In nucleotides, the CDR3 is TGTGCCAGCAGTTACTCGAGAGGGAATTATAACACTGAAGCTTTCTTT.

The chain has TRBV4-3 and TRBJ2-2; no clear D gene. V was clipped by 3 bases and J by 5 bases, with 10 bases between them. The CDR3 has 14 residues. Germline V lookup: CDR1 LGHNA, CDR2 YSLEER. CDR3 loop: CASSHAGGTGELFF. The CDR3 region has the DNA TGCGCCAGCAGCCATGCCGGCGGAACCGGGGAGCTGTTTTTT.

This chain uses TRBV4-3 with TRBJ2-2; possible D gene TRBD1, 5 bases. CDR3 length: 16 amino acids. CDR1 and CDR2 (germline): LGHNA, YSLEER. Between the trimmed V and J ends, which lost 2 bases and 1 base, there was a span of 11 bases. CDR3 DNA: TGCGCCAGCAGCCAATACAGGAACCAGAACACCGGGGAGCTGTTTTTT. This encodes CASSQYRNQNTGELFF.

This chain links TRBV25-1 with TRBJ2-7, with D tentatively TRBD2 (5 bases). Per germline, CDR1 MGHDK and CDR2 SYGVNS. V shed 2 bases and J shed 3 bases, with 20 bases lying between them. The length of the CDR3 is 17 residues. The CDR3: CASSEEGRAPRFYEQYF. The CDR3 coding sequence is TGTGCCAGCAGTGAAGAGGGCCGGGCTCCTAGGTTCTACGAGCAGTACTTC.

V is TRBV5-1 and J is TRBJ2-1; 11 nucleotides match TRBD2. From germline, CDR1 is SGHRS and CDR2 YFSETQ. The CDR3 extends over 16 amino acids. V trimming: 4 bases; J trimming: 8 bases; junction bases outside the gene matches: 11. The CDR3 DNA reads TGCGCCAGCAGCCCCATAGCGGGAGGGCCGGGGGATGAGCAGTTCTTC. Its translation is CASSPIAGGPGDEQFF.

The chain recombines TRBV5-4 with TRBJ2-3; no reliable D call. The CDR3 totals 14 residues. Germline V lookup: CDR1 SGHNT, CDR2 YYREEE (reference sequence). V dropped 0 bases and J dropped 2 bases, with 7 bases sitting between them. CDR3 sequence: CASSLDSYTDTQYF. In nucleotides, the CDR3 is TGTGCCAGCAGCTTGGACTCTTACACAGATACGCAGTATTTT.

V and J are TRBV7-9 and TRBJ2-7, with D unclear. Trimming took off 2 bases at V and 2 bases at J, with 16 bases between the two ends. The V gene's germline CDR1 is SEHNR and CDR2 FQNEAQ (reference sequence). This CDR3 spans 16 amino acids. CDR3 region: CASSLWVTPNPYEQYF. CDR3 in DNA: TGTGCCAGCAGCTTATGGGTGACGCCTAATCCCTACGAGCAGTACTTC.

As for this clone: Other DNA sequences in this specimen translate into the identical CDR3. The chain links TRBV27 to TRBJ2-5, with D possibly being TRBD1 or TRBD2 (5 bases each). CDR1 is MNHEY, CDR2 SMNVEV, per germline (reference sequence). The ends were cut back, 3 bases at V and 8 bases at J, with 7 bases in the middle. The CDR3 runs to 11 residues. The DNA of the CDR3 is TGTGCCAGCAGTTTGGGGGAAACCCAGTACTTC. It is translated as CASSLGETQYF.

The rearrangement uses TRBV5-1 and TRBJ1-6; D remains ambiguous. Trimming left V 2 bases short and J 10 bases short, with 13 bases between. CDR1 SGHRS and CDR2 YFSETQ come from the germline V gene. The CDR3 has 14 amino acids. This chain's CDR3 is CASSFNQVESPLHF. CDR3 nucleotide sequence: TGCGCCAGCAGCTTTAACCAGGTGGAATCACCCCTCCACTTT. The whole variable domain, remainder taken from reference TRBV5-1 and TRBJ1-6, is KAGVTQTPRYLIKTRGQQVTLSCSPISGHRSVSWYQQTPGQGLQFLFEYFSETQRNKGNFPGRFSGRQFSNSRSEMNVSTLELGDSALYLCASSFNQVESPLHFGNGTRLTVT.

Written as DNA, the CDR3 is TGTGCCAGCAGTGACATTGAGGCTGGAAACACCATATATTTT. It encodes CASSDIEAGNTIYF. This chain connects TRBV2 to TRBJ1-3, with no clear D. Trimming removed 3 bases at V and 2 bases at J, with 8 bases between. The CDR3 contains 14 residues. Germline-derived CDR1 and CDR2 are SNHLY and FYNNEI.